This section outlines one T cell receptor (beta chain) sequence together with its context. Which antigen it targets is not known. No much larger clone exists at a distance of one base, and base qualities are not known. The sample comes from a study of T cell clones after liver transplantation (dated by TCRdb to the late 2010s). Some background on the complete study: The samples were obtained from ITN030ST, a randomized trial that attempted immunosuppression withdrawal within 2 years after liver transplantation. Donor-reactive T cell clones were identified by TCRbeta sequencing after a pre-transplant mixed lymphocyte reaction and then tracked in post-transplant blood. The study cohort included 8 liver transplant recipients, of whom 3 were classified as tolerant and 5 as non-tolerant. No induction therapy was given to the subjects, and standard immunosuppression was administered until randomization at 12-24 months post-transplant. As an antigen-independent comparator for the donor-reactive sequences, third party-reactive TCRbeta sequences from pre-transplant MLRs were identified as well. Tolerance was defined as complete immunosuppression withdrawal for at least one year with no rise in liver enzymes beyond twice the upper limit of normal. Of the eight recipients, a few were HCV-positive, while the remaining recipients had been transplanted for non-autoimmune, non-viral indications.

For this chain, trimming is 5 bases at the V end and 4 bases at the J end, and the number of junction bases without a gene match is 0. The CDR3 starts with the cysteine, ends with the phenylalanine, and has 13 residues. Only the CDR3 region is kept as DNA, spanning 39 bases read in frame from base 1. Sequences SGHVS (CDR1) and FQNEAQ (CDR2) are obtained from the germline V gene. Proliferating CFSE-low cells from the MLR were sequenced to define alloreactive TCRbeta sequences. In CFSE-MLRs, pre-transplant recipient cells were stimulated with donor PBMCs, splenocytes or lymph node cells, or with third-party PBMCs. Randomization to immunosuppression withdrawal applied to every one of the 8 studied subjects. The Qiagen DNeasy Blood and Tissue Kit was used for isolation of genomic DNA. What the study reported, not specific to this receptor: In 5 of 8 subjects, circulating donor-reactive CD4 TCRbeta sequences decreased significantly after transplant, regardless of tolerance or HCV status. The decline in donor-reactive sequences exceeded the decline in third party-reactive sequences, suggesting partial antigen-specific deletion that was unrelated to withdrawal success. Since no allograft tissue specimens were available, donor-reactive T cells may have migrated into the graft instead of being deleted. Once repertoire turnover was taken into account, donor-reactive detection showed a significant reduction for CD4 in 7 of 8 subjects and for CD8 in 8 of 8. Because of small, heterogeneous patient numbers and non-standardized post-transplant time points, the conclusions were only preliminary. In two subjects, low numbers of available donor cells limited the measurable donor-reactive repertoire.

Using immunoSEQ, frozen genomic DNA was subjected to high-throughput TCRbeta CDR3 sequencing, a process that included PCR amplification, mapping, bias correction and internal controls. Per the authors' processing: Productive rearrangements were retained, and unique TCRbeta sequences were defined by the CDR3 nucleotide sequence together with the V and J gene. For a sequence to be called donor-reactive, it needed a frequency of at least 0.01% and at least 5-fold expansion in CFSE-low cells compared with unstimulated pre-transplant cells. Per-subject minimum frequency thresholds, based on the lowest-template unstimulated sample, ensured at least 90% detection power. Repertoire turnover was measured by Jensen-Shannon divergence between the top 1000 TCRbeta sequences post- and pre-transplant. Two-sided Fisher's exact tests were used to test for changes in the detection of donor-reactive sequences. Here the immuneACCESS table is served through TCRdb, limited to in-frame sequences with V and J called. Missing clones are a known gap in these copies; in checked studies unresolved V genes cover under half, and the rest lacks a known reason. The V and J calls and clone size come from that table; D and trimming were worked out from the DNA. The sample table holds over 5,000 clones, of which 31% were seen once. The ten largest clones represent about a sixth of the sample.

The chain links TRBV7-8 with TRBJ1-5; 9 bases in between match TRBD1. The TCR was taken from a human patient who received a liver transplant. Some T cells may be donor cells from the graft after a transplant. Sequencing used CD4+ T cells from cultured PBMCs. The DNA sequence is as follows: TGTGCCAGCAGCGGGACAGGGAATCAGCCCCAGCATTTT. This gives the protein CASSGTGNQPQHF.